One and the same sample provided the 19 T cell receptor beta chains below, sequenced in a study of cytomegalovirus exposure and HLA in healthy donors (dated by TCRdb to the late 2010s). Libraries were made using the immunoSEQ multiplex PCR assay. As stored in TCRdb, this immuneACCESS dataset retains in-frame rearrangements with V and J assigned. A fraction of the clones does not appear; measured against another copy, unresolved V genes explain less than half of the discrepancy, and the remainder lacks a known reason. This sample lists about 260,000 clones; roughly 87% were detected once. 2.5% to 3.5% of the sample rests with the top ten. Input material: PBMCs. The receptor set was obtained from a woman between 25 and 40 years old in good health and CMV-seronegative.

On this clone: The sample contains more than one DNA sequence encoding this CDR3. This CDR3 reads CASSLLGQPQHF. The CDR3 DNA reads as TGTGCCAGCAGTTTATTAGGGCAGCCCCAGCATTTT. V and J are TRBV28 and TRBJ1-5; no definite D call. The CDR3 has 12 residues. Germline-derived CDR1 and CDR2 are MDHEN and SYDVKM. Trimming removed 1 base at V and 7 bases at J, with 5 bases between.

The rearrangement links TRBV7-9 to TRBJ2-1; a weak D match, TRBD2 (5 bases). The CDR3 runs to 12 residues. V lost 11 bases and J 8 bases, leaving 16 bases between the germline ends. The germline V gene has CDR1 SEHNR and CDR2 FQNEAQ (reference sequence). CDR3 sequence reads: CAYREVLDEQFF. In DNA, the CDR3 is TGTGCCTACCGGGAAGTACTGGATGAGCAGTTCTTC.

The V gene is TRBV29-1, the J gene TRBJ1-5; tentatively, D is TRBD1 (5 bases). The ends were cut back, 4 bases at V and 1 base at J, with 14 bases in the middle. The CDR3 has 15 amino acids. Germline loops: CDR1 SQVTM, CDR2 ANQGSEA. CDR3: CSVVDAEGSNQPQHF. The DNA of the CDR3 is TGCAGCGTTGTGGACGCCGAGGGGAGCAATCAGCCCCAGCATTTT.

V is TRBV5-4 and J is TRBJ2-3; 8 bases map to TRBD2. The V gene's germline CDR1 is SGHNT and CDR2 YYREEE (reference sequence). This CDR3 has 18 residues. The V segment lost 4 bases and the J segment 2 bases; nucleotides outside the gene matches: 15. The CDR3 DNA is TGTGCCAGCAGCAATTGGGTAACGGGAGGGCCCTACACAGATACGCAGTATTTT. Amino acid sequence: CASSNWVTGGPYTDTQYF.

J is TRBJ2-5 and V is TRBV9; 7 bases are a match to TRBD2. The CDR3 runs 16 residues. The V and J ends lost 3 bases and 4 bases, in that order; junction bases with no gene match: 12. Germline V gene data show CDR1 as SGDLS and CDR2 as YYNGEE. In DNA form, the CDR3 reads TGTGCCAGCAGCGGACCGAAAGGACTAGTCGGAGAGACCCAGTACTTC. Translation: CASSGPKGLVGETQYF.

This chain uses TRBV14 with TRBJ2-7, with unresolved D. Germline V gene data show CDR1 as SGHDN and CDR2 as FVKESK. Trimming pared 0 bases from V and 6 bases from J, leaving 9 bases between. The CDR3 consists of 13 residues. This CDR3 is CASSQDLQAEQYF. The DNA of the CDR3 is TGTGCCAGCAGCCAAGATCTTCAGGCCGAGCAGTACTTC.

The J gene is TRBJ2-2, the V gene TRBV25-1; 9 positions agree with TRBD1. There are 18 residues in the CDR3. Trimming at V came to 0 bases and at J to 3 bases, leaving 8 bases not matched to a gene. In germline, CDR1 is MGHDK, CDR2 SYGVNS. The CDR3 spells CASSEYRVGTGHTGELFF. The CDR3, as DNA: TGTGCCAGCAGTGAATATCGGGTGGGGACAGGGCACACCGGGGAGCTGTTTTTT. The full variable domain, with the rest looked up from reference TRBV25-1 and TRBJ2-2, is EADIYQTPRYLVIGTGKKITLECSQTMGHDKMYWYQQDPGMELHLIHYSYGVNSTEKGDLSSESTVSRIRTEHFPLTLESARPSHTSQYLCASSEYRVGTGHTGELFFGEGSRLTVL.

The CDR3 nucleotides are TGTGCCACTGACCGGGACGGGCAAGAGACCCAGTACTTC. It translates to CATDRDGQETQYF. The rearrangement links TRBV2 to TRBJ2-5, with D perhaps TRBD1 or TRBD2 (5 bases each). The CDR3 has 13 amino acids. V was clipped by 10 bases and J by 2 bases, with 14 bases between them. Per the germline V gene, CDR1 is SNHLY and CDR2 is FYNNEI. Using reference TRBV2 and TRBJ2-5 for the parts outside the CDR3, the full variable domain is EPEVTQTPSHQVTQMGQEVILRCVPISNHLYFYWYRQILGQKVEFLVSFYNNEISEKSEIFDDQFSVERPDGSNFTLKIRSTKLEDSAMYFCATDRDGQETQYFGPGTRLLVL.

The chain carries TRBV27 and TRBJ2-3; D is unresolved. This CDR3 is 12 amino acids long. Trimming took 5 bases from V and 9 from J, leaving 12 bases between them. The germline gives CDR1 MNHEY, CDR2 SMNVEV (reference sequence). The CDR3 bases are TGTGCCAGCAGTACAACGGTGGGGACGCAGTATTTT. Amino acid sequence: CASSTTVGTQYF.

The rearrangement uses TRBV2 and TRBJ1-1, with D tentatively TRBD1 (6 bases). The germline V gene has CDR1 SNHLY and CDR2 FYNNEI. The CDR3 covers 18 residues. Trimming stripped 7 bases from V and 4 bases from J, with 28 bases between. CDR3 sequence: CASNLLSTFGGGGTEAFF. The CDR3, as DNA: TGTGCCAGCAATCTTTTATCGACGTTCGGGGGAGGGGGCACTGAAGCTTTCTTT.

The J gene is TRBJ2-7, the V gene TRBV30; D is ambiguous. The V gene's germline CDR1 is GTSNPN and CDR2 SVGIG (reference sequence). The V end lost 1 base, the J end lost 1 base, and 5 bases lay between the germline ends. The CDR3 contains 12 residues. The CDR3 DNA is TGTGCCTGGAGTGGGCAGTCCTACGAGCAGTACTTC. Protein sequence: CAWSGQSYEQYF.

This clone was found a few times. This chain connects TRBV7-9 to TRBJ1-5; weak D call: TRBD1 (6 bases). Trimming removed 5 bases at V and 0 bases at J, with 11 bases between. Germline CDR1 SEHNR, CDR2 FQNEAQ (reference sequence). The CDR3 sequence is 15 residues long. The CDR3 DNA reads TGTGCCAGCAGCCCAACAGGGCATAGCAATCAGCCCCAGCATTTT. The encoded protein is CASSPTGHSNQPQHF.

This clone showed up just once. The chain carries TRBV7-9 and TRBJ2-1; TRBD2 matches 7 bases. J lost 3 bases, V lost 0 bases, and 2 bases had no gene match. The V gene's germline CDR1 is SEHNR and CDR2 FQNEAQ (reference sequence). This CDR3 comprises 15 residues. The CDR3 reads CASSLASGHYNEQFF. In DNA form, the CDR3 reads TGTGCCAGCAGCTTAGCTAGCGGGCACTACAATGAGCAGTTCTTC. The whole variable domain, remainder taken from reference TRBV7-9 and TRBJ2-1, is DTGVSQNPRHKITKRGQNVTFRCDPISEHNRLYWYRQTLGQGPEFLTYFQNEAQLEKSRLLSDRFSAERPKGSFSTLEIQRTEQGDSAMYLCASSLASGHYNEQFFGPGTRLTVL.

DNA of the CDR3: TGCGCCAGCAGCCAGTCCCCCACAGAGTCGGCCGGGGAGCTGTTTTTT. Translated: CASSQSPTESAGELFF. The chain joins TRBV4-3 to TRBJ2-2; D not resolved. This CDR3 spans 16 amino acids. V was trimmed by 3 bases and J by 6 bases, leaving 17 bases between them. Germline values: CDR1 LGHNA, CDR2 YSLEER.

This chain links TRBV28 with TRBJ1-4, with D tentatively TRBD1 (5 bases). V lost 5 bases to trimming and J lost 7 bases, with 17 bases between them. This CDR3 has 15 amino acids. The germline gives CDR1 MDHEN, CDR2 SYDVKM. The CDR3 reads CASSRIQGEGEKLFF. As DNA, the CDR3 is TGTGCCAGCAGTAGAATCCAGGGAGAGGGTGAAAAACTGTTTTTT.

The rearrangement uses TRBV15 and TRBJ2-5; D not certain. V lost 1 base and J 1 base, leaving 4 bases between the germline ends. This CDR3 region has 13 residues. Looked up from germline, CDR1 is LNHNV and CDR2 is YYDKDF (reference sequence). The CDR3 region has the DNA TGTGCCACCAGCAGAGGAGGCCAAGAGACCCAGTACTTC. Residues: CATSRGGQETQYF.

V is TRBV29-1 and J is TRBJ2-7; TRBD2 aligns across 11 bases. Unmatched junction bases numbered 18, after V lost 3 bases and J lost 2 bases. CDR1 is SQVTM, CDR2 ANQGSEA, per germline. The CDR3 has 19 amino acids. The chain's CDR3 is CSVEDRQGLLAGGTYEQYF. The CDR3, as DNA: TGCAGCGTTGAGGATCGACAGGGGCTCCTAGCGGGAGGCACCTACGAGCAGTACTTC.

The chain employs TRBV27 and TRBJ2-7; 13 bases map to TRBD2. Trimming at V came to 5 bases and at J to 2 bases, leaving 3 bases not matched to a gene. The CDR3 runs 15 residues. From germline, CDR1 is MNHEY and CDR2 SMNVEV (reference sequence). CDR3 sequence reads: CASSPTSGGTYEQYF. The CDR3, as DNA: TGTGCCAGCAGTCCGACTAGCGGGGGGACCTACGAGCAGTACTTC.

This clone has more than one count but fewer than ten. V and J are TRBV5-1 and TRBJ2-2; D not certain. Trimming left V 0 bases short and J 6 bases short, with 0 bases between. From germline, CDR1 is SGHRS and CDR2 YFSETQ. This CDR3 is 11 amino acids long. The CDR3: CASSLAGELFF. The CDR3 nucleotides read TGCGCCAGCAGCTTGGCCGGGGAGCTGTTTTTT.